This T cell receptor beta chain was sequenced in a study of OX40 agonist ivuxolimab in advanced cancers. In terms of the full investigation: Ivuxolimab was an agonistic, fully human IgG2 monoclonal antibody directed against OX40 (CD134), a costimulatory receptor. A male proportion of around 80% and a mean age of approximately 62 years, ranging from about 23 to 90, were recorded for the dose-escalation cohort. Patients were allowed to have had prior anti-PD-1, anti-PD-L1 or anti-CTLA-4 therapy, and approximately 41% of the dose-escalation patients had previously received checkpoint inhibitors. Intravenous ivuxolimab was administered to patients every 2 weeks at six dose levels: 0.01, 0.1, 0.3, 1.5, 3 and 10 mg/kg. The paper covers the monotherapy dose-escalation part of the phase I ivuxolimab trial, which included N = 52 patients. Three dose-escalation patients achieved partial responses, one with hepatocellular carcinoma and two with cutaneous melanoma. Of the approximately 50 dose-escalation patients, hepatocellular carcinoma was present in about 20, melanoma in around 15, renal cell carcinoma in 9 and head and neck cancer in 9. Peripheral TCRbeta sequencing was intended to test whether TCR sequence diversity was altered and clonal T-cell expansion was caused by ivuxolimab.

The trial excluded patients who had a history of autoimmune disease or were on systemic immunosuppression. Peripheral blood for TCR sequencing was collected from all dose cohorts at baseline, on cycle 4 day 1, and on cycle 7 day 1. The samples were taken from a phase I, first-in-human, multicenter, open-label dose-escalation trial of ivuxolimab. Adults with locally advanced or metastatic melanoma, renal cell carcinoma, hepatocellular carcinoma or head and neck squamous cell carcinoma were enrolled in the trial. CD4+ and CD8+ T cells were sorted separately from peripheral blood before TCR sequencing. As encoded in the germline V gene, CDR1 is SGHNT while CDR2 is YENEEA. Its CDR3 holds 14 amino acids, cysteine through phenylalanine. Of the read, only the CDR3 DNA is kept; its 42 bases are in frame from base 1. V was cut back by 5 bases and J by 6 bases, leaving a gap of 15 bases between them. To note about this clone: What this receptor recognizes is not known. Base quality data are lacking; no much larger clone is found one base away.

Overall study results and their limits: On average, CD8+ T cells showed more expanded clones than CD4+ T cells after ivuxolimab. Clonal expansion of both CD4+ and CD8+ blood T cells was observed from baseline to week 6 at doses 0.1 to 3.0 mg/kg. In partial responders in the 0.1-3.0 mg/kg groups, normalized peripheral clonal expansion was found to be among the lowest, especially among CD8+ T cells. Low levels of normalized T-cell clonal expansion were also shown by some nonresponding patients. The antigen specificity of the peripheral T cells that underwent clonal expansion was not determined.

Genomic DNA was isolated from the sorted cells so that the TCRbeta CDR3 region could be sequenced. The immunoSEQ Assay was used for sequencing of TCRbeta CDR3 regions. The immuneACCESS repertoire file appears here via TCRdb, limited to in-frame rearrangements. These files lack a portion of the clones; in checked studies, under half of the deficit traces to unresolved V genes, and the cause of the others is not known. Here the sample has some 69,000 clones; more than 70% occur a single time. Together, the top ten hold 2% to 2.5% of the sample. The sample in question was CD4+ or CD8+ T cells sorted from blood, obtained in a trial of the OX40 agonist ivuxolimab. This receptor was identified in an adult with an advanced solid tumor such as melanoma, head and neck, liver or kidney cancer. The chain is made from TRBV11-3 and TRBJ2-3; the D region is possibly TRBD1 or TRBD2, each matching across 6 bases. This receptor carries the CDR3 CASSPGGPGDTQYF. In nucleotides, the sequence is TGTGCCAGCAGCCCTGGGGGGCCCGGGGATACGCAGTATTTT. The entire variable domain, with the stretches around the CDR3 drawn from the reference TRBV11-3 and TRBJ2-3 proteins, is EAGVVQSPRYKIIEKKQPVAFWCNPISGHNTLYWYLQNLGQGPELLIRYENEEAVDDSQLPKDRFSAERLKGVDSTLKIQPAELGDSAVYLCASSPGGPGDTQYFGPGTRLTVL.